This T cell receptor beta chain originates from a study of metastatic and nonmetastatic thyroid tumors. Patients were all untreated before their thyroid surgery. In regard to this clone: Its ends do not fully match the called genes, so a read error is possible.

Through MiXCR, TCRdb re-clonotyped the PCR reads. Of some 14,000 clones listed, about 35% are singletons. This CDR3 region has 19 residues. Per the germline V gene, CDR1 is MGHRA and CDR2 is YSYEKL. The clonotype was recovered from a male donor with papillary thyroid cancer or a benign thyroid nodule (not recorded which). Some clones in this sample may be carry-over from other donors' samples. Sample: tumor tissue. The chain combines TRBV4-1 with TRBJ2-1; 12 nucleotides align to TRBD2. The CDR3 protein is CASSQVSLAGGPPYNDQFF. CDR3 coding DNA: TGCGCCAGCAGCCAAGTAAGTCTAGCGGGAGGGCCGCCCTACAATGATCAGTTCTTC.